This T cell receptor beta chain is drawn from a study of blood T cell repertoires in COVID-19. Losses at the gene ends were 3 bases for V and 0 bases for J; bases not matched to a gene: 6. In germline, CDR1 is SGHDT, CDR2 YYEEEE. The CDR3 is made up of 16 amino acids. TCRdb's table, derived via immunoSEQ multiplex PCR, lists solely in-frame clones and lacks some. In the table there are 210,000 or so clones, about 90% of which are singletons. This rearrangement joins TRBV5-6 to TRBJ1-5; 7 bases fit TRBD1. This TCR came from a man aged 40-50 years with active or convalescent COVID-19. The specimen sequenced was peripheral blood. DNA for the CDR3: TGTGCCAGCAGCTCGTGGGACAGAAATAGCAATCAGCCCCAGCATTTT. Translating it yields CASSSWDRNSNQPQHF.